One and the same sample provided the 6 T cell receptor beta chains below, sequenced in a study of blood T cell repertoires in COVID-19. Assay used: immunoSEQ multiplex PCR; TCRdb lists only in-frame clones, some missing. The top ten clones hold 6% to 9.5% of a sample with 26,000 or so clones, around 61% of them seen once. Sequencing used peripheral blood. These receptors came from a man in his sixties with active or convalescent COVID-19.

The V call is TRBV7-9, the J call TRBJ2-2; D might be TRBD1 (6 bases). Germline V CDR1 and CDR2: SEHNR, FQNEAQ (reference sequence). The ends were cut back, 5 bases at V and 10 bases at J, with 8 bases in the middle. The length of the CDR3 is 11 residues. The CDR3 region has the DNA TGTGCCAGCAGCCCGGGACAGGAGCTGTTTTTT. Protein: CASSPGQELFF.

The V gene is TRBV16, the J gene TRBJ1-2; no definite D call. V dropped 10 bases and J dropped 4 bases, with 16 bases sitting between them. There are 13 residues in the CDR3. Germline assignment: CDR1 KGHSY and CDR2 FQNENV. The CDR3 DNA follows: TGTGCCACCCGTGGGCAGAACGCCTATGGCTACACCTTC. The encoded protein is CATRGQNAYGYTF.

The chain is built from TRBV10-3 and TRBJ2-2; perhaps TRBD2 as D (5 bases). V gave up 8 bases and J gave up 7 bases, with 14 bases separating them. CDR1 and CDR2 from the germline V gene are ENHRY and SYGVKD. This CDR3 comprises 13 residues. CDR3 residues: CAIRDEGFGELFF. The CDR3, as DNA: TGTGCCATCCGGGATGAGGGATTCGGGGAGCTGTTTTTT.

The chain couples TRBV28 to TRBJ1-1, with a possible D match to TRBD1 (5 bases). The V gene lost 5 bases and the J gene lost 4 bases, with 14 bases spanning the gap. The CDR3 consists of 14 residues. Per germline, CDR1 MDHEN and CDR2 SYDVKM. The CDR3: CASSAPGEGTEAFF. The CDR3 region has the DNA TGTGCCAGCAGTGCCCCGGGGGAGGGCACTGAAGCTTTCTTT.

The V call is TRBV6-2 or TRBV6-3, the J call TRBJ2-1; 10 nucleotides line up with TRBD1. CDR1 MNHEY and CDR2 SVGEGT come from the germline V gene. The CDR3 loop spans 15 amino acids. V dropped 6 bases and J dropped 5; count of bases not matched to a gene: 7. Written as DNA, the CDR3 is TGTGCCAGCAGCAGGCGGACAGGGGGTCACAATGAGCAGTTCTTC. Translation: CASSRRTGGHNEQFF.

This rearrangement joins TRBV29-1 to TRBJ1-1; maybe TRBD1 (5 bases). V lost 0 bases, J lost 2 bases, and 16 bases lay in between. The CDR3 is made up of 16 amino acids. The germline V gene has CDR1 SQVTM and CDR2 ANQGSEA. The CDR3 sequence is CSVEDLPYTGNTEAFF. The CDR3 nucleotides read TGCAGCGTTGAAGATCTCCCCTACACAGGAAACACTGAAGCTTTCTTT.